This T cell receptor (beta chain) was sequenced for a study of regulatory T cells in long-lasting Graves disease. The table lists this clonotype with many counts. The CDR3 has 15 amino acids. CDR1 is LNHNV, CDR2 YYDKDF, per germline (reference sequence). The ends were cut back, 5 bases at V and 3 bases at J, with 16 bases in the middle. In building TCR beta libraries, iRepertoire HTBI primers were used together with Arm-PCR of CDR3 regions. TCRdb passed the multiplex PCR reads through MiXCR, listing each CDR3 protein once. In the table there are fewer than 400,000 distinct CDR3 sequences, about 20% of which are singletons. As to time point: persistent/refractory GD, antithyroid drugs over 5 years with positive TRAb. Generation of the TCR library employed RNA extracted from PBMCs.

This chain links TRBV15 with TRBJ1-2, with a weak D call TRBD1 (6 bases). Sequenced here: peripheral blood mononuclear cells (PBMCs), sampled when the disease was refractory, from a patient treated with antithyroid drugs. The TCR was taken from a female donor with Graves disease. CDR3 in DNA: TGTGCCACCAGCCCGATCACAGGGATGTACTATGGCTACACCTTC. Its protein is CATSPITGMYYGYTF.